The T cell receptor (beta chain) described here comes from a study of radiation and T cells in renal cell carcinoma. In this sample, this clone turned up once. The repertoire was sequenced with immunoSEQ multiplex PCR; TCRdb's copy has only in-frame clones and lacks some. The repertoire holds some 64,000 clones, with around three quarters as singletons. Time point in this sample: blood 4 weeks post-SBRT, at nephrectomy. This sample's treatment: 15 Gy SBRT to primary tumor, nephrectomy 4 weeks later. CDR3 length equals 15 residues. In germline, CDR1 is LGHNA, CDR2 YSLEER. Deletions cut 5 bases from V and 1 base from J, with 15 bases between.

This TCR derives from a man in his 60s with renal cell carcinoma. The source was blood, collected from a patient whose treatment included radiotherapy and nephrectomy. This chain joins TRBV4-3 and TRBJ2-7; D remains unclear. The DNA for the CDR3 is TGCGCCAGCAGCGGATACAAGAAGATTTCCTACGAGCAGTACTTC. Amino acids: CASSGYKKISYEQYF.